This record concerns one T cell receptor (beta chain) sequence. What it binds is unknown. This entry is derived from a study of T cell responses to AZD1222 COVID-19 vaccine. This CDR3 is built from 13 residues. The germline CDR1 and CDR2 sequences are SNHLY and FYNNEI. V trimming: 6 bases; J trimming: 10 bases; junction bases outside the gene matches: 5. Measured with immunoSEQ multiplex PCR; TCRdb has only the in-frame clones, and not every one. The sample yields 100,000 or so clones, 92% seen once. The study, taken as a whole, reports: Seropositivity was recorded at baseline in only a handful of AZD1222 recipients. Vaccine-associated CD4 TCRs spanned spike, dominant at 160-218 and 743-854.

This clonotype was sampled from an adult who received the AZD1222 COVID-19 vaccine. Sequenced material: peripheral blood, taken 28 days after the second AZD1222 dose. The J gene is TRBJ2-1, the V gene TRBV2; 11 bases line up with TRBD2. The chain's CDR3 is CASRRGLAEEQFF. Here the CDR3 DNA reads TGTGCCAGCAGGAGGGGACTAGCGGAAGAGCAGTTCTTC.